This TCR beta chain comes out of a study of shared clonotypes between healthy human individuals. Each PCR replicate from the sorted subsets contained about 200 ng DNA, which is 25,000 to 30,000 T cell genomes. Clones were read by immunoSEQ multiplex PCR, and TCRdb kept only the in-frame ones, dropping some. The table has about 750,000 clones, 80% to 95% seen once. Study results and caveats: Sorted-subset sequencing, rarefaction showed, was incomplete despite large depth. Four donors shared around 5.2% of their naive CD4 clonotypes.

Trimming cost V 0 bases and J 4 bases; bases outside gene matches: 5. The CDR3 is 15 amino acids. CDR1 SEHNR and CDR2 FQNEAQ come from the germline V gene (reference sequence). The naive CD8 population came from CD45RO-negative cells selected for CCR7, without terminally differentiated effector memory CD45RA+ cells. All donors were Caucasian adults living in Nashville, Tennessee. Concerning this clone itself: Its antigen is currently unknown.

The gene calls are TRBV7-9 and TRBJ2-7; the match to TRBD1 covers 8 bases. This TCR was sampled from a man aged 25-45 years in good health. The sequenced material came from naive CD8+ T cells sorted from blood. The CDR3 DNA follows: TGTGCCAGCAGCTTAGCGCAGGGGGCTGTATACGAGCAGTACTTC. It yields the protein CASSLAQGAVYEQYF.